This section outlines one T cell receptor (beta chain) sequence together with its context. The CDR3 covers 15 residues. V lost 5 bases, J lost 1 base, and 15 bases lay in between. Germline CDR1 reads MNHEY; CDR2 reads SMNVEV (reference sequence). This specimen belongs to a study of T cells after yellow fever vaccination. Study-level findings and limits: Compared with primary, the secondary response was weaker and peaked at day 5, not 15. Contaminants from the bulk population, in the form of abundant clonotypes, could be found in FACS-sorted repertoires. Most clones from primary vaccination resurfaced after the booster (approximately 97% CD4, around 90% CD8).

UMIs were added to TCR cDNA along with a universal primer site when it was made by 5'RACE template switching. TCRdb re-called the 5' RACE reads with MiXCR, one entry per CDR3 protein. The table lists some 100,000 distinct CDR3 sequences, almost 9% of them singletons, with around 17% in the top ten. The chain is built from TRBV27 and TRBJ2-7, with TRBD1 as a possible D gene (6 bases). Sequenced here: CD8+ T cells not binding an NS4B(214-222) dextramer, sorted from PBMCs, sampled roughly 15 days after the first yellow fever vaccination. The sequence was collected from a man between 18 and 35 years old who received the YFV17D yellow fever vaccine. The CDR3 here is CASSATGLGSYEQYV. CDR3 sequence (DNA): TGTGCCAGCAGTGCAACAGGGTTAGGGTCCTACGAGCAGTACGTC.